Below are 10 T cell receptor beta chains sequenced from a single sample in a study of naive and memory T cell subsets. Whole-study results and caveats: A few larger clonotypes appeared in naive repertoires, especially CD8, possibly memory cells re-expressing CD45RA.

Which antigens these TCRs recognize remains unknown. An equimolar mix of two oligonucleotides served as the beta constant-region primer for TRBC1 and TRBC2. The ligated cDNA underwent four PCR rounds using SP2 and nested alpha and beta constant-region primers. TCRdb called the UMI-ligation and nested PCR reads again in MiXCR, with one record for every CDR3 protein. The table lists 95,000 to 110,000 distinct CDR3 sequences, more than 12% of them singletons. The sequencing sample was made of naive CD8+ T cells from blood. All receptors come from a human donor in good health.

The CDR3 DNA reads TGCGCCAGCAGCTTGGAACCGGGAGGAGGTTACGAGCAGTACTTC. It yields the protein CASSLEPGGGYEQYF. The chain is built from TRBV5-1 and TRBJ2-7, with 7 nucleotides matching TRBD2. There are 15 residues in the CDR3. Losses at the gene ends were 0 bases for V and 4 bases for J; bases not matched to a gene: 7. The V gene's germline CDR1 is SGHRS and CDR2 YFSETQ.

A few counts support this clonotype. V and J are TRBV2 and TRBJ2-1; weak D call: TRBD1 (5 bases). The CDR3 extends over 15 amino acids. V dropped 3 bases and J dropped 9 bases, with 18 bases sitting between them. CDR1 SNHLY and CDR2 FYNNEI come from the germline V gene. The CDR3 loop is CASSDPRVRETEQFF. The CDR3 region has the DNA TGTGCCAGCAGTGACCCCCGCGTCAGGGAAACTGAGCAGTTCTTC. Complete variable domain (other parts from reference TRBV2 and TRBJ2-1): EPEVTQTPSHQVTQMGQEVILRCVPISNHLYFYWYRQILGQKVEFLVSFYNNEISEKSEIFDDQFSVERPDGSNFTLKIRSTKLEDSAMYFCASSDPRVRETEQFFGPGTRLTVL.

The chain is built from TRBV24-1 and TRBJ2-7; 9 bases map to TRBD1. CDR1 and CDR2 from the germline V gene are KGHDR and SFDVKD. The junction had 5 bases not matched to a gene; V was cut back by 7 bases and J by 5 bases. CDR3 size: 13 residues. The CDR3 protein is CATSGDRADEQYF. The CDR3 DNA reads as TGTGCCACCAGCGGGGACAGGGCAGACGAGCAGTACTTC.

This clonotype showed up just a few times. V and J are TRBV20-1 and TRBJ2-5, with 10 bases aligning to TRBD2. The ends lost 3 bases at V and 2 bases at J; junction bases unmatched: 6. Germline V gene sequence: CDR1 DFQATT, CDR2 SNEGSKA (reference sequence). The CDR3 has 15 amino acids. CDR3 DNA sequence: TGCAGTGCTAGTTGGGCTAGCGGGGGACAAGAGACCCAGTACTTC. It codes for CSASWASGGQETQYF.

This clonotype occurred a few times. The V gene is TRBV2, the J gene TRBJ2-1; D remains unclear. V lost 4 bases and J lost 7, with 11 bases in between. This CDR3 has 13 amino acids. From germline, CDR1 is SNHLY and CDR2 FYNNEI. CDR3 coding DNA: TGTGCCAGCAGTGGGGCATATCGGAATGAGCAGTTCTTC. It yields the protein CASSGAYRNEQFF.

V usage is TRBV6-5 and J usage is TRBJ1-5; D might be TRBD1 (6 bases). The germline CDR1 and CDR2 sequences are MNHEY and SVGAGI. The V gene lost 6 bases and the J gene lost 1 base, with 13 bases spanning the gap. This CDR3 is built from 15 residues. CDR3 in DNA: TGTGCCAGCAGCCAGGGGTTGGGGAGCAATCAGCCCCAGCATTTT. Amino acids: CASSQGLGSNQPQHF.

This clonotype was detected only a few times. The CDR3 region is CACTRTGLDIQYF. The CDR3 DNA follows: TGTGCCTGCACTCGGACAGGGCTGGACATTCAGTACTTC. The rearrangement links TRBV30 to TRBJ2-4; TRBD1 agrees at 8 bases. The V segment lost 6 bases and the J segment 8 bases; nucleotides outside the gene matches: 9. CDR3 size: 13 residues. The V gene's germline CDR1 is GTSNPN and CDR2 SVGIG (reference sequence).

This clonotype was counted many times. The CDR3 region is CASSDRSGPSTDTQYF. DNA of the CDR3: TGTGCCAGCAGTGACCGCAGCGGTCCTAGCACAGATACGCAGTATTTT. V is TRBV2 and J is TRBJ2-3; perhaps TRBD2 as D (5 bases). The germline V gene has CDR1 SNHLY and CDR2 FYNNEI. The CDR3 is 16 amino acids. V was cut by 3 bases and J by 0 bases, with 13 bases left in between. Drawing the rest from reference TRBV2 and TRBJ2-3, the complete variable domain is EPEVTQTPSHQVTQMGQEVILRCVPISNHLYFYWYRQILGQKVEFLVSFYNNEISEKSEIFDDQFSVERPDGSNFTLKIRSTKLEDSAMYFCASSDRSGPSTDTQYFGPGTRLTVL.

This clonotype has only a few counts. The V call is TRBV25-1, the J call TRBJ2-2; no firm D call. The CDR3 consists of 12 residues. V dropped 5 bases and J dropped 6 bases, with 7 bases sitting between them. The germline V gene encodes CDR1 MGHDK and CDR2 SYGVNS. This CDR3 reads CASSIRPGELFF. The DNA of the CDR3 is TGTGCCAGCAGTATCCGTCCCGGGGAGCTGTTTTTT.

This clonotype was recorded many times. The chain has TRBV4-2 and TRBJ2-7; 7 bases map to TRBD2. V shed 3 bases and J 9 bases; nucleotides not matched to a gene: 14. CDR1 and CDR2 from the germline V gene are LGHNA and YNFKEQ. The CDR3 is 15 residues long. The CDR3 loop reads CASSQELAPGSAQYF. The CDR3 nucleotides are TGTGCCAGCAGCCAGGAACTAGCGCCCGGATCGGCGCAGTACTTC.